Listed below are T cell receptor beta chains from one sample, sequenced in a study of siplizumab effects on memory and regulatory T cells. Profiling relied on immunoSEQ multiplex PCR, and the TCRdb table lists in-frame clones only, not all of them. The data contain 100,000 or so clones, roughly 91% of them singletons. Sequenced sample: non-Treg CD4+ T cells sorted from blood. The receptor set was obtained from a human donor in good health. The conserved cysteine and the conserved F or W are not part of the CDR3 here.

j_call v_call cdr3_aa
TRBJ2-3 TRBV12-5 ASGLVKGDTQY
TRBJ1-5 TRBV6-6 ASRPDRDSNQPQH
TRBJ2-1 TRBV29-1 SVRQGGEQF
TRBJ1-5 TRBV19 ASSGQAENQPQH
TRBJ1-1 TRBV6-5 ASSSLTGNTEAF
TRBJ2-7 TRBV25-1 ASNPPGRAYEQY
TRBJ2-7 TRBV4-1 ASSQEPFYEQY
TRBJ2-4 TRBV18 ASSLNGQGDNIQY
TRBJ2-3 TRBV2 ASSVYGLTDTQY
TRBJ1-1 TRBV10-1 ASSESRKSGFNWMNTEAF
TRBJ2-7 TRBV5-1 ASSLAGPNEQY
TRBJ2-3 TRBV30 AWSVQGATDTQY
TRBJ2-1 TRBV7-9 ASSERGTSGRKF
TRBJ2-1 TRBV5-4 ASSLRDRGPNEQF
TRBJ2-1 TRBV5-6 ASSPQGGRANNEQF
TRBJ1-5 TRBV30 AWSVQPQH
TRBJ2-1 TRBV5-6 ASSLSGASYNEQF
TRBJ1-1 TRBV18 ASSRSTTEAF
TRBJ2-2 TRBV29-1 SVDLVNTGELF
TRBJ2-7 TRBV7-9 ASSETGYEQY
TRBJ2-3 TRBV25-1 ASSEYRIDTQY
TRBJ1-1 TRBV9 ASSVGTGFDSEAF
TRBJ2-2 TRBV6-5 ASRRSGTGELF
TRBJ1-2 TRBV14 ASSQDPAGGNYGYT
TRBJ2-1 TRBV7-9 ASRTGGTSVHEQF
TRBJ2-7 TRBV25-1 ASRTSGSVSYEQY
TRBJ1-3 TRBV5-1 ASSASLGAGNTIY
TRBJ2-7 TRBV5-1 ASSGRDRAYEQY
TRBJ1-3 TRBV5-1 ASSLAGTGWGNTIY
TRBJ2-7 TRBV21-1 ASSNYEQY
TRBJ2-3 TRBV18 ASSSGTSGSPDTQY
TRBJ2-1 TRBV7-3 ASSLYSRTSYNEQF
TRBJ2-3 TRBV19 ASSVSRTDTQY
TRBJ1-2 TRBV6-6 ASSGYT
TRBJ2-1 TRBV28 ASSFPGYRGRLAGEQF
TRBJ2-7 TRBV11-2 ASSYSGSYEQY
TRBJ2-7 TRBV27 ASSFAPPPVYEQY
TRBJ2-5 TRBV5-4 ASSSGDRGQETQY
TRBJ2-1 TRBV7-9 ASSADRVYNEQF
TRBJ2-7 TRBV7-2 ASSAEFSSSYEQY
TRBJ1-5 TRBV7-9 ASSLGGEQPQH
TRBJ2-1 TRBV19 ASSDTSGRAVRYNEQF
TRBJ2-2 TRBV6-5 ASKQDRSNTGELF
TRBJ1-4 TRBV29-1 SVLSSGGSVNEKLF
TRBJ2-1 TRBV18 ASSPQLAGVRDEQF
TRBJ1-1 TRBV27 ASRWTGSTEAF
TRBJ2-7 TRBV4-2 ASSQVGAGYEQY
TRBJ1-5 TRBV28 ASSLDSNQPQH
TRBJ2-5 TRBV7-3 ASSLTSGREETQY